This TCR beta chain stems from a study of blood T cell repertoires in COVID-19. Overall study: From the United States, Italy and Spain came samples of acute and convalescent COVID-19. PBMCs, B-cell-depleted T cells, or T cells provided the cDNA or gDNA that made up the material.

Original handling: Scientists estimated how many nucleated cells there were by amplifying reference gene primers. Some clones are missing from TCRdb's copy, which holds only in-frame ones; the method was immunoSEQ multiplex PCR. The DNA gave D and trimming, while V, J and clone size come from that table. The repertoire includes 50,000 to 55,000 clones, 86% of them detected once, and under 30% sits in the top ten. CDR1 and CDR2 from the germline V gene are SGHNT and YENEEA. CDR3 length equals 15 residues. Trimming shortened V by 2 bases and J by 0 bases, and 7 bases separated the two germline ends. Sequenced: peripheral blood. This receptor was identified in a woman aged 80 or older with acute or convalescent COVID-19. This chain connects TRBV11-3 to TRBJ2-2; D unclear. This chain's CDR3 is CASSLYGPNTGELFF. DNA for the CDR3: TGTGCCAGCAGCTTATATGGGCCGAACACCGGGGAGCTGTTTTTT. The full variable domain, rest sourced from reference TRBV11-3 and TRBJ2-2, is EAGVVQSPRYKIIEKKQPVAFWCNPISGHNTLYWYLQNLGQGPELLIRYENEEAVDDSQLPKDRFSAERLKGVDSTLKIQPAELGDSAVYLCASSLYGPNTGELFFGEGSRLTVL.